This TCR beta chain stems from a study of T cell responses to AZD1222 COVID-19 vaccine. Profiled with immunoSEQ multiplex PCR; TCRdb holds only in-frame clones, not every one. In all, the sample yields about 140,000 clones. The length of the CDR3 is 15 residues. Germline CDR1 MNHEY, CDR2 SVGAGI. Trimming took 2 bases from V and 6 from J, leaving 13 bases between them. This chain joins TRBV6-5 and TRBJ2-2; TRBD1 might be the D (6 bases). This clonotype was obtained from an adult in good health. Sequenced sample: peripheral blood. The DNA of the CDR3 is TGTGCCAGCAGTTACCCCCCACAGGGCTCCGGGGAGCTGTTTTTT. Translated, it gives CASSYPPQGSGELFF.